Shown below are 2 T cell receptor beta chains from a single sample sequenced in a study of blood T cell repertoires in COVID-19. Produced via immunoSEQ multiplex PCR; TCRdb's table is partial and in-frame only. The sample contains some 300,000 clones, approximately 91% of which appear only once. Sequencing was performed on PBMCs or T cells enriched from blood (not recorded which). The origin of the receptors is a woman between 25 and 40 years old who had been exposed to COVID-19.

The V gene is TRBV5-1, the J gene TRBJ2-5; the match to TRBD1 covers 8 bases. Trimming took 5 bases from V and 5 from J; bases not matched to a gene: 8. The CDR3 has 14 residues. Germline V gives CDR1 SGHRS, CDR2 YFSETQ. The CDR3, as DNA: TGCGCCAGCAGACCCGGACAGGGCGGGGAGACCCAGTACTTC. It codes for CASRPGQGGETQYF.

The CDR3 region is CASSPIVGQGETQYF. CDR3 bases: TGTGCCAGCAGCCCTATCGTGGGGCAGGGGGAGACCCAGTACTTC. This chain uses TRBV7-2 with TRBJ2-5, with a possible D match to TRBD1 (6 bases). The V gene's germline CDR1 is SGHTA and CDR2 FQGNSA. The CDR3 is 15 amino acids. Trimming shortened V by 5 bases and J by 5 bases, and 18 bases separated the two germline ends.